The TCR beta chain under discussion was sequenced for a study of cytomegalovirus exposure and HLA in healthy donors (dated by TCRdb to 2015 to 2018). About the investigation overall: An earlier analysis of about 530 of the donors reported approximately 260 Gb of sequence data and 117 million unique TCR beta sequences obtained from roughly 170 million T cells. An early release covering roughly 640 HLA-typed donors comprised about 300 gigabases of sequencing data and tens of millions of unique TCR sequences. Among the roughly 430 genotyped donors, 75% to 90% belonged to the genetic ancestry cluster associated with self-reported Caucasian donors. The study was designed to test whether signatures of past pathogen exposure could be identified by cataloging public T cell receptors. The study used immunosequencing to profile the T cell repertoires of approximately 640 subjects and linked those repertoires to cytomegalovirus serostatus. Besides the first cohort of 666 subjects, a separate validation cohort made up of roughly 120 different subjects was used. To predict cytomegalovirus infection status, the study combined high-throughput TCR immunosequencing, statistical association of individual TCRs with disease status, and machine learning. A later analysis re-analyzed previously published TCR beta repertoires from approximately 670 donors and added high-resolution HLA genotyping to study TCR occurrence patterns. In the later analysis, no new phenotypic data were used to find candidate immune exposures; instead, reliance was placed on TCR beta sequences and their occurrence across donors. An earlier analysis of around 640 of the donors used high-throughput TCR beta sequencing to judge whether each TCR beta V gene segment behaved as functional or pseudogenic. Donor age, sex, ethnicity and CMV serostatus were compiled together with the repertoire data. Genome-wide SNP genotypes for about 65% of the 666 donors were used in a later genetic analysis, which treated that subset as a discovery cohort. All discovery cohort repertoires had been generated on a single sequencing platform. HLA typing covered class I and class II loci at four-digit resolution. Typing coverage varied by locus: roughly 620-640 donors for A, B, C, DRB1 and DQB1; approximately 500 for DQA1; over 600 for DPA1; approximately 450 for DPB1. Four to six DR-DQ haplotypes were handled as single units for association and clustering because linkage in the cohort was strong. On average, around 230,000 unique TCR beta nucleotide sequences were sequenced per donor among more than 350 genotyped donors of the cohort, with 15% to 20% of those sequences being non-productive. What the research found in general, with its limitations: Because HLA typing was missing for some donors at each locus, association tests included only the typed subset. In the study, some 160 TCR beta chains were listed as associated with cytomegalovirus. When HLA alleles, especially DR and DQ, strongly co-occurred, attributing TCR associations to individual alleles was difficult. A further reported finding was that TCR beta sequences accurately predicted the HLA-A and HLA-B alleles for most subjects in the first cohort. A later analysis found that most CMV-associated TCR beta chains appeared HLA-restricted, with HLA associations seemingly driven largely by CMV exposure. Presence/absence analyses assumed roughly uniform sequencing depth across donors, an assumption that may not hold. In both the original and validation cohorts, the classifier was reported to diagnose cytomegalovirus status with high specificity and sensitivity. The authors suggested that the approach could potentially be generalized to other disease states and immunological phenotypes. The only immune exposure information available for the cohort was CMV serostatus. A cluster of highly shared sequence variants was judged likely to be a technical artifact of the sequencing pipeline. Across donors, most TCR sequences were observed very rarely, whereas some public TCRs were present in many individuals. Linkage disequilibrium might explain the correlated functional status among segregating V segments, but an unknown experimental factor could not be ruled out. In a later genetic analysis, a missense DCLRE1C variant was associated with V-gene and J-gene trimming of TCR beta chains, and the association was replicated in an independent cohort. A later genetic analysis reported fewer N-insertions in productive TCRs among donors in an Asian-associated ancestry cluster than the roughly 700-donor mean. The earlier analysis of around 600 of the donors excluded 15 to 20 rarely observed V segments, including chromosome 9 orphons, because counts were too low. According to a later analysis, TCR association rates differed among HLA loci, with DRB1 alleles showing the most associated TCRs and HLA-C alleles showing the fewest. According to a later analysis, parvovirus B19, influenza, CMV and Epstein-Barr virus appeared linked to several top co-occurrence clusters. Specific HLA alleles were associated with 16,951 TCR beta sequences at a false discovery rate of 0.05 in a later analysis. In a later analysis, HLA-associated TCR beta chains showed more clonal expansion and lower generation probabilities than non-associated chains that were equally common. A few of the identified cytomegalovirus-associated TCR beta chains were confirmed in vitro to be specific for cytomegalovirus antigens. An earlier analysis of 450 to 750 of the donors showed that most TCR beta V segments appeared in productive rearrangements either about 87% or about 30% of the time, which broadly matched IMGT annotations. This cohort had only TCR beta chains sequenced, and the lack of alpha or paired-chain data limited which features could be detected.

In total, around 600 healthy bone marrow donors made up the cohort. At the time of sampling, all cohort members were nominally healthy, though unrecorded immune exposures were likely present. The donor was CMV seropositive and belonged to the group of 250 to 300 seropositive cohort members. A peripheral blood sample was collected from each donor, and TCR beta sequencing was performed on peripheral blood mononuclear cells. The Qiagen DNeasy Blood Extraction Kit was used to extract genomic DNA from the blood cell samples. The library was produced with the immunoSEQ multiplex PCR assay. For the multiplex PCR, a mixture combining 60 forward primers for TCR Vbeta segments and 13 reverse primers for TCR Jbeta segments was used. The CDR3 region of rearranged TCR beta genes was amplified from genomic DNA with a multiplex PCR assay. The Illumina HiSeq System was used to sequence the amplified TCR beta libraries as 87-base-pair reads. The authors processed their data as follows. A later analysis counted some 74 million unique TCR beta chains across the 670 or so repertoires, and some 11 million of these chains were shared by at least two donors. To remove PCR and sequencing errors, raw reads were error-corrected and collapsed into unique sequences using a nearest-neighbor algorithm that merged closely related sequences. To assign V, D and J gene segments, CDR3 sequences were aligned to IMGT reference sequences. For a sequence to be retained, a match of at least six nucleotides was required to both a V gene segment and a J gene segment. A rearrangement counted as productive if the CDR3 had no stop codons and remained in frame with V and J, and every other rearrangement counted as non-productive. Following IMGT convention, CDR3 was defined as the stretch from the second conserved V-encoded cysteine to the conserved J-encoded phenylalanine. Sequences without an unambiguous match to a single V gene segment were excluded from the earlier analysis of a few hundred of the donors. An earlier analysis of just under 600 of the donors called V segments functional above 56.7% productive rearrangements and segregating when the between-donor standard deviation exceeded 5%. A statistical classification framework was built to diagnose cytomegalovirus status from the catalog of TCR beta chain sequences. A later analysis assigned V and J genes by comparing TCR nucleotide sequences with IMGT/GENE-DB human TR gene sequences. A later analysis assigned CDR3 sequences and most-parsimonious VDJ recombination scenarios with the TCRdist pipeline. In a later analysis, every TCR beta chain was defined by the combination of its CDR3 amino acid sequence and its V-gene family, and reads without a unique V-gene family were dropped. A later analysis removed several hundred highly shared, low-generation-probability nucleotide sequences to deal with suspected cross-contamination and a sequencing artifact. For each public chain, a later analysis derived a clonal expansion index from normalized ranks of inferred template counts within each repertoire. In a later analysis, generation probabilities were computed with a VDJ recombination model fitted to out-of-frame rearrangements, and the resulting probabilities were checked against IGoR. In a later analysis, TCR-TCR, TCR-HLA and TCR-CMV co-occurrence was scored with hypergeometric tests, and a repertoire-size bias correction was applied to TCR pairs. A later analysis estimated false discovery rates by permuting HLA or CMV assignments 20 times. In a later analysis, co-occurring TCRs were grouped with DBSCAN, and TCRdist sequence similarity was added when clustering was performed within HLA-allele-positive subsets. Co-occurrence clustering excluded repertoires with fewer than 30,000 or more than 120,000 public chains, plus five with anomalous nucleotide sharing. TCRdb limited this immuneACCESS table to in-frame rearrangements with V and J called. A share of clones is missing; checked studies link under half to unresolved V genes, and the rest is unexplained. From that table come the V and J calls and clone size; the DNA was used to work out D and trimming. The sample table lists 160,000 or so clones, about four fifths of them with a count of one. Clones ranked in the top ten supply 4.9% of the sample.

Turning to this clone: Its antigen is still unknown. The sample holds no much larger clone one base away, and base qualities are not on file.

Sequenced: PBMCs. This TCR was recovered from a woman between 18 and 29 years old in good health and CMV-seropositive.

The CDR3 region: CASSRGDYEQYF. The DNA sequence is TGTGCCAGCAGTCGAGGAGACTACGAGCAGTACTTC. Recombination joined TRBV6-5 with TRBJ2-5; the D gene cannot be resolved reliably. The end of the DNA aligns better with TRBJ2-7, so the J call may be wrong. CDR1 and CDR2 are drawn from the germline V gene: MNHEY, SVGAGI. Measured from the cysteine to the phenylalanine, the CDR3 is 12 residues long. The retained sequence is limited to the CDR3, 36 bases, with the frame set at the first base.